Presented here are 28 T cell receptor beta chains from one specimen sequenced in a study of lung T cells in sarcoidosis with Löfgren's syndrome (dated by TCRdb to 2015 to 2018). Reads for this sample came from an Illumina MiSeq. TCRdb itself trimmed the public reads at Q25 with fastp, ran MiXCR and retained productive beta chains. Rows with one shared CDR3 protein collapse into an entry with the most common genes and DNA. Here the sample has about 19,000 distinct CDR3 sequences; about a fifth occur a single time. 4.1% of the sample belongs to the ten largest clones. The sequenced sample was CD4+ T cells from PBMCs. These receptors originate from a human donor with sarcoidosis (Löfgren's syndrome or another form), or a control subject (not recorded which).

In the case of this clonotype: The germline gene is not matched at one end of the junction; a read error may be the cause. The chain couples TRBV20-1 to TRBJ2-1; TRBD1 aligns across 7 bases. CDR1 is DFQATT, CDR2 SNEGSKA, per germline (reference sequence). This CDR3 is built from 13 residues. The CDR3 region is CGAGTAPHNEQFF. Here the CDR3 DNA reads TGCGGTGCTGGGACAGCTCCTCACAATGAGCAGTTCTTC.

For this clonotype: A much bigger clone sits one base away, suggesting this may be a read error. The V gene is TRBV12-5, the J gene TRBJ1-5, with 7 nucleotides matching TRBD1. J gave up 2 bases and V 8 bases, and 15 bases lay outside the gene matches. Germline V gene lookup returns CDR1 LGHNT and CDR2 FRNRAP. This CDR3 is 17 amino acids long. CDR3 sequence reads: CASKENGQDLGNQPQHF. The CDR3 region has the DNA TGTGCTAGTAAAGAAAACGGACAGGACCTGGGCAATCAGCCCCAGCATTTT.

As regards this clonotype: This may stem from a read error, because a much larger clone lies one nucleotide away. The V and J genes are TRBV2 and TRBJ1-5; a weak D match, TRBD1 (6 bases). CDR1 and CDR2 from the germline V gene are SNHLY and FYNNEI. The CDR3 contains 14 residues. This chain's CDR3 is CDSSEGGSNQPQHF. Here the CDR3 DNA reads TGTGACAGCAGCGAAGGGGGAAGCAATCAGCCCCAGCATTTT.

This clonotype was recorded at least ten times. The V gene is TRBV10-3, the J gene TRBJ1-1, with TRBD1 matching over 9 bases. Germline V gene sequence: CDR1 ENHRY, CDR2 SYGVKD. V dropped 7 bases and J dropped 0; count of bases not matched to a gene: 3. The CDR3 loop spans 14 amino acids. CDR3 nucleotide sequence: TGTGCCATCAAAGACAGGGGGATGAACACTGAAGCTTTCTTT. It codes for CAIKDRGMNTEAFF.

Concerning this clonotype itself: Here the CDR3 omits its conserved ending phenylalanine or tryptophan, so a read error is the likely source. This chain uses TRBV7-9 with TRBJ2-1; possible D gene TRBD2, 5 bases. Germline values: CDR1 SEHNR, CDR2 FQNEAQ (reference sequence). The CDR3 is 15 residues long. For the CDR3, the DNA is TGTGCCCGCAGCTCCCATGGGCTAGCTGGCGATGAGCAGTTCCTC. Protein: CARSSHGLAGDEQFL.

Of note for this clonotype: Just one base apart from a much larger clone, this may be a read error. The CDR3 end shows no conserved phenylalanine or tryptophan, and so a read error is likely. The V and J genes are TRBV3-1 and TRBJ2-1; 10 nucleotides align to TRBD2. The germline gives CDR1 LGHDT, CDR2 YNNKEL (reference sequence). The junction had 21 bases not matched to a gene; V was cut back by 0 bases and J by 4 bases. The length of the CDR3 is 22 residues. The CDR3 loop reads CASSQDYRYRWASGRIYNEQFL. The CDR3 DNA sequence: TGTGCCAGCAGCCAAGATTACAGATACAGATGGGCTAGCGGGAGAATTTACAATGAGCAGTTCCTC.

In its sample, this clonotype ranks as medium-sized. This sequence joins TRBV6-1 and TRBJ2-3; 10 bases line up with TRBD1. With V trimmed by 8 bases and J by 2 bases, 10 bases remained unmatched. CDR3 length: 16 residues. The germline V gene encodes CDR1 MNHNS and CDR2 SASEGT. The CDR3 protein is CASPTGTGDITDTQYF. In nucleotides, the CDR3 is TGTGCCAGCCCTACCGGGACAGGGGACATCACAGATACGCAGTATTTT.

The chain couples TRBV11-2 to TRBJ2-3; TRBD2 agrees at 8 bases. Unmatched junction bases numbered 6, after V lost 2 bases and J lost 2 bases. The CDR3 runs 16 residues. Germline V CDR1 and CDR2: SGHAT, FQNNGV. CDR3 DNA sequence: TGTGCCAGCAGCTTATCGGGGGGGAGGACCACAGATACGCAGTATTTT. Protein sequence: CASSLSGGRTTDTQYF.

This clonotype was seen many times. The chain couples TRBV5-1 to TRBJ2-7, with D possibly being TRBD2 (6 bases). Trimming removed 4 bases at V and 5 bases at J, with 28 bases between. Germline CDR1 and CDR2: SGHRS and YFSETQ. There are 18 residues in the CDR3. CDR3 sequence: CASSPAGSLDMESHEQYF. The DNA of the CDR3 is TGCGCCAGCAGCCCAGCCGGGAGTCTCGACATGGAAAGTCACGAGCAGTACTTC.

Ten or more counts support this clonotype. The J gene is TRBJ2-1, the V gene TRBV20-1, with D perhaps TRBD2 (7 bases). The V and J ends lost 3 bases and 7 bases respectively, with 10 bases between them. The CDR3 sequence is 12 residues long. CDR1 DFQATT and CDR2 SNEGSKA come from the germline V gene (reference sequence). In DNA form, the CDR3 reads TGCAGTGCTAGGGGAGGGGGAAATGAGCAGTTCTTC. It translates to CSARGGGNEQFF.

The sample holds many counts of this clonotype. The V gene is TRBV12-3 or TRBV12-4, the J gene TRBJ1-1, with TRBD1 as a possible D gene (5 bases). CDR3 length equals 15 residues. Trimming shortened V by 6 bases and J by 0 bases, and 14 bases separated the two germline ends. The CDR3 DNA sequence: TGTGCCAGCAGCCCCAGGGTTACTATGAACACTGAAGCTTTCTTT. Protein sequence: CASSPRVTMNTEAFF.

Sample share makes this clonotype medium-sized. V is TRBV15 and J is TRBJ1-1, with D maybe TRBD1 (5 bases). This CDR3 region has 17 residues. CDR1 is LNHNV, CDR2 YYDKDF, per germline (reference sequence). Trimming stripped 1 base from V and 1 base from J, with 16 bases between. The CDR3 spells CATSRGRGGLPNTEAFF. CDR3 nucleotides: TGTGCCACCAGCAGAGGAAGGGGTGGACTTCCGAACACTGAAGCTTTCTTT.

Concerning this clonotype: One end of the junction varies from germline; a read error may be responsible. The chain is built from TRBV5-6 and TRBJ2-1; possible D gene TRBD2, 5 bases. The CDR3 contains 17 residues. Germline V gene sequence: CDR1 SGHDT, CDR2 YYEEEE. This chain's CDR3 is CAGSPDSWELRVDEQFF. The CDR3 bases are TGTGCCGGCAGCCCAGATTCCTGGGAGCTTCGGGTCGATGAGCAGTTCTTC. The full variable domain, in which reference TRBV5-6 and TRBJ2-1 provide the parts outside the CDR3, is DAGVTQSPTHLIKTRGQQVTLRCSPKSGHDTVSWYQQALGQGPQFIFQYYEEEERQRGNFPDRFSGHQFPNYSSELNVNALLLGDSALYLCAGSPDSWELRVDEQFFGPGTRLTVL.

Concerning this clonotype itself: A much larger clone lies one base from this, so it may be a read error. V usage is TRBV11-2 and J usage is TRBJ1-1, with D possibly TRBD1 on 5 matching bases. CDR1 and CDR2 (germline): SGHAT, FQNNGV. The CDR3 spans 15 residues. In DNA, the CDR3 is TGTGCCAGCAGCTCCGGGGGGGGGACCAACACTGAAACTTTCTTT. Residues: CASSSGGGTNTETFF.

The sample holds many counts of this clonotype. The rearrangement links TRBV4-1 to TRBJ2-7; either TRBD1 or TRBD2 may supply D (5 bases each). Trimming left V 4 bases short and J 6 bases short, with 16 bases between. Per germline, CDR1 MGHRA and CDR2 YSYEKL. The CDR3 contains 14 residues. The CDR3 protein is CASSLDFVGREQYF. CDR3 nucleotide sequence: TGCGCCAGCAGCCTGGACTTCGTGGGGCGCGAGCAGTACTTC.

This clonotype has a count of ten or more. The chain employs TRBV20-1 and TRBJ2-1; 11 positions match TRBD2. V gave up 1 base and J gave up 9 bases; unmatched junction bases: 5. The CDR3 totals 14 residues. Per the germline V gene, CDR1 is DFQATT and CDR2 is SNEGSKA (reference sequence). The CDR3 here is CSARVSGGAVEQFF. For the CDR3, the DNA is TGCAGTGCTAGAGTTAGCGGGGGGGCCGTTGAGCAGTTCTTC.

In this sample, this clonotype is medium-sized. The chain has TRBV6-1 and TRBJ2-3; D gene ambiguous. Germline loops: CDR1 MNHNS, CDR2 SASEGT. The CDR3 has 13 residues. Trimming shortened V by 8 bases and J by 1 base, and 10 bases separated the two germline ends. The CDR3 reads CASRLDGTDTQYF. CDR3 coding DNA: TGTGCCAGCCGATTGGACGGCACAGATACGCAGTATTTT.

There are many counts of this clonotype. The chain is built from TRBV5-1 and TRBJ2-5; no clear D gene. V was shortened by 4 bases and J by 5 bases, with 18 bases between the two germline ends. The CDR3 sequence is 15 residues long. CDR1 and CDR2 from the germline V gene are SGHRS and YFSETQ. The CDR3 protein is CASSLDGRPVETQYF. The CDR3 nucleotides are TGCGCCAGCAGCCTAGACGGACGGCCGGTGGAGACCCAGTACTTC.

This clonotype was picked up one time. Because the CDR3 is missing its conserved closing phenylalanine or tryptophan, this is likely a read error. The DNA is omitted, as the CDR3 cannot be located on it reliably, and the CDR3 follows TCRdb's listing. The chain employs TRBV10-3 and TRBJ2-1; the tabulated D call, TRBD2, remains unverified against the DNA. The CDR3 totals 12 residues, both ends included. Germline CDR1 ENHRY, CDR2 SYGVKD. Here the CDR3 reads CAISVLAGPLFL.

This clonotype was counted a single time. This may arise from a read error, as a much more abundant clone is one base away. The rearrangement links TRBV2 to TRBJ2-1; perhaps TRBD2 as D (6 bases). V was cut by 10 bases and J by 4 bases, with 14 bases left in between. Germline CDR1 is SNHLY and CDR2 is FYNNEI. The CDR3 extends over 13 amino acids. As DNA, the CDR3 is TGTGCCACCGGGGACGGGGGTTACAATGAGCAGTTCTTC. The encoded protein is CATGDGGYNEQFF. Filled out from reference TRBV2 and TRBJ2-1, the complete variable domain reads EPEVTQTPSHQVTQMGQEVILRCVPISNHLYFYWYRQILGQKVEFLVSFYNNEISEKSEIFDDQFSVERPDGSNFTLKIRSTKLEDSAMYFCATGDGGYNEQFFGPGTRLTVL.

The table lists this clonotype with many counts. The chain's CDR3 is CASSLGQEENIQYF. Written as DNA, the CDR3 is TGTGCCAGCAGCTTAGGTCAGGAGGAGAACATTCAGTACTTC. This sequence joins TRBV7-2 and TRBJ2-4; maybe TRBD2 (5 bases). In germline, CDR1 is SGHTA, CDR2 FQGNSA. This CDR3 contains 14 residues. V lost 1 base, J lost 7 bases, and 11 bases lay in between.

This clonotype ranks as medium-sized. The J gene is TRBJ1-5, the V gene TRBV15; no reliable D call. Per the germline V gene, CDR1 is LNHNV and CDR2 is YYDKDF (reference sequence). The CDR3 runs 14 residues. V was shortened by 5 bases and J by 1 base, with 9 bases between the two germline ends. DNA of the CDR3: TGTGCCACCAGCGCCCGGGAGAGCAATCAGCCCCAGCATTTT. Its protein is CATSARESNQPQHF.

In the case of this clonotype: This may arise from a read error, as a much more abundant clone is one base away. This CDR3 is CASSKSGTTGTQYF. The CDR3 DNA is TGTGCCAGTAGTAAGTCGGGGACGACAGGTACGCAGTATTTT. The chain joins TRBV19 to TRBJ2-3, with a tentative D call TRBD1 (6 bases). The CDR3 contains 14 residues. Germline loops: CDR1 LNHDA, CDR2 SQIVND (reference sequence).

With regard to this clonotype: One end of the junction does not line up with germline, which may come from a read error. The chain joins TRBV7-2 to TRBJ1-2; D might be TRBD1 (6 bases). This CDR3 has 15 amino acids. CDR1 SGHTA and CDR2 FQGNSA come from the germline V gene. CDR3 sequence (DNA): TGTGCCAGCAGCCCCGGCACGACAGGCTCCTATGGCTACACTTTC. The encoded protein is CASSPGTTGSYGYTF.

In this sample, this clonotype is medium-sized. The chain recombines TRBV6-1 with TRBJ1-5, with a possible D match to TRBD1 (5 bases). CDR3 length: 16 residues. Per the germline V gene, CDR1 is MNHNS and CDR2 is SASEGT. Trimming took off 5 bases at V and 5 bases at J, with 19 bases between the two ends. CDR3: CASSLDRSFRDQPQHF. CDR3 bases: TGTGCCAGCAGTCTCGACAGATCCTTCCGGGATCAGCCCCAGCATTTT.

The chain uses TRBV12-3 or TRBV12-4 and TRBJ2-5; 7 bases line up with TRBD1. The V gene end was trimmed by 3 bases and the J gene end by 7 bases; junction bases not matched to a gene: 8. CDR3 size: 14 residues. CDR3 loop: CASSFDVGQRTQYF. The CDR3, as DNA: TGTGCCAGCAGTTTTGATGTGGGACAGCGGACCCAGTACTTC.

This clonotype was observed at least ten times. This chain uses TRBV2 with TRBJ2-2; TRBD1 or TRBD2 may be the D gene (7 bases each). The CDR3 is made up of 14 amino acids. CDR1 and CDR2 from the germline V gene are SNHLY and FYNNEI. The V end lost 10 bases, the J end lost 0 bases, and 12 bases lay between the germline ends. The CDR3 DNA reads TGTGCCACCAGGGGGGGTGCGAACACCGGGGAGCTGTTTTTT. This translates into CATRGGANTGELFF.

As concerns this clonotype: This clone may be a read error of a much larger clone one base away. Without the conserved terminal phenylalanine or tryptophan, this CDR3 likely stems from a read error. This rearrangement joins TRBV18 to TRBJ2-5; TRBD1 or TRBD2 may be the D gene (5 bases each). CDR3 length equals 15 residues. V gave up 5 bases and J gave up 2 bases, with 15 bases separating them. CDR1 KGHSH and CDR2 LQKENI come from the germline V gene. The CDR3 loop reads CASSRTGAKQETQYL. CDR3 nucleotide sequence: TGTGCCAGCTCAAGAACCGGGGCCAAACAAGAGACCCAGTACCTC.